This T cell receptor beta chain was documented in a study of T cells after yellow fever vaccination. On the study more broadly: Fractions low in cell number were prepared with SMART-Seq v4 Ultra Low Input. Study-level findings and limits: A secondary response was less intense yet reached its peak sooner, at day 5 versus 15. At approximately 95% for CD4 and around 91% for CD8, most primary-vaccination clones showed up again after the booster. Repertoires obtained by FACS sorting could include abundant clonotypes that entered as contaminants from the bulk population.

This clonotype was counted at least ten times. The antigen is not known. Losses at the gene ends were 2 bases for V and 1 base for J; bases not matched to a gene: 4. The germline CDR1 and CDR2 sequences are MNHEY and SVGAGI. This CDR3 region has 15 residues. TCRdb re-called the 5' RACE reads with MiXCR, one entry per CDR3 protein. Found here are some 350,000 distinct CDR3 sequences, more than 8.5% of them singletons; the top ten hold roughly 18%. The clonotype was recovered from a young man who received the YFV17D yellow fever vaccine. The chain joins TRBV6-5 to TRBJ2-7; 8 bases are a match to TRBD1. The source was PBMCs, collected on the day of the first yellow fever vaccination. CDR3 residues: CASSYLDRGSYEQYF. The CDR3 nucleotides read TGTGCCAGCAGTTACCTCGACAGGGGTTCCTACGAGCAGTACTTC.